The 20 T cell receptor beta chains below were found in one sample sequenced in a study of blood T cell repertoires in COVID-19. Generated by immunoSEQ multiplex PCR, the TCRdb table keeps only in-frame clones and is missing some. The table has approximately 170,000 clones, around 86% seen once. The sequencing input was peripheral blood. Source of these receptors: a woman of 80 years or more in a cohort sampled during active or convalescent COVID-19.

This clone was seen a few times. This chain uses TRBV4-3 with TRBJ1-5, with unresolved D. Germline V gives CDR1 LGHNA, CDR2 YSLEER. V dropped 1 base and J dropped 2 bases, with 6 bases sitting between them. The CDR3 runs to 14 residues. The DNA of the CDR3 is TGCGCCAGCAGCCAAGCAGTGGGCAATCAGCCCCAGCATTTT. It yields the protein CASSQAVGNQPQHF.

V is TRBV28 and J is TRBJ2-7, with 8 bases lining up with TRBD2. Germline trimming cut 2 bases from V and 4 bases from J; bases unmatched to any gene: 4. The CDR3 has 14 amino acids. Germline V gene data show CDR1 as MDHEN and CDR2 as SYDVKM. DNA of the CDR3: TGTGCCAGCAGTTTAACTAGCGGATCGTACGAGCAGTACGTC. Encoded protein: CASSLTSGSYEQYV.

The chain employs TRBV29-1 and TRBJ2-3, with D perhaps matching TRBD1 (6 bases). Trimming removed 0 bases at V and 2 bases at J, with 18 bases between. CDR1 and CDR2 (germline): SQVTM, ANQGSEA. The CDR3 is 17 amino acids. The CDR3 region has the DNA TGCAGCGTTGAAGATGGGGTCGAGGACAGATACACAGATACGCAGTATTTT. As protein: CSVEDGVEDRYTDTQYF.

The chain joins TRBV27 to TRBJ2-5; D not certain. CDR1 and CDR2 from the germline V gene are MNHEY and SMNVEV (reference sequence). Trimming took off 2 bases at V and 5 bases at J, with 9 bases between the two ends. This CDR3 has 13 amino acids. CDR3 in amino acids: CASSLGQDETQYF. CDR3 sequence (DNA): TGTGCCAGCAGTTTAGGGCAAGACGAGACCCAGTACTTC.

This chain uses TRBV28 with TRBJ2-5; maybe TRBD2 (5 bases). The CDR3 totals 14 residues. The V and J ends lost 2 bases and 3 bases respectively, with 10 bases between them. CDR1 and CDR2 (germline): MDHEN, SYDVKM. The DNA of the CDR3 is TGTGCCAGCAGTTTAACCATGCGGGAAGAGACCCAGTACTTC. It translates to CASSLTMREETQYF.

J is TRBJ2-5 and V is TRBV19, with D possibly being TRBD2 (7 bases). V was clipped by 6 bases and J by 1 base, with 12 bases between them. The germline V gene encodes CDR1 LNHDA and CDR2 SQIVND (reference sequence). The CDR3 spans 14 residues. The CDR3 protein is CASSVGGPQETQYF. The CDR3 DNA reads as TGTGCCAGTAGCGTCGGGGGGCCCCAAGAGACCCAGTACTTC.

The rearrangement joins TRBV7-9 to TRBJ2-3, with TRBD2 matching 11 bases. The germline V gene has CDR1 SEHNR and CDR2 FQNEAQ (reference sequence). The CDR3 has 15 amino acids. The J segment lost 5 bases and the V segment lost 3 bases, leaving 4 bases of the junction unmatched. This chain's CDR3 is CASSFVSGGEDTQYF. DNA of the CDR3: TGTGCCAGCAGCTTCGTTAGCGGGGGGGAAGATACGCAGTATTTT. The entire variable domain, with the rest obtained from reference TRBV7-9 and TRBJ2-3, is as follows: DTGVSQNPRHKITKRGQNVTFRCDPISEHNRLYWYRQTLGQGPEFLTYFQNEAQLEKSRLLSDRFSAERPKGSFSTLEIQRTEQGDSAMYLCASSFVSGGEDTQYFGPGTRLTVL.

The rearrangement joins TRBV7-9 to TRBJ1-5; D is uncertain. Germline V lookup: CDR1 SEHNR, CDR2 FQNEAQ (reference sequence). This CDR3 has 17 residues. The germline V and J ends were trimmed by 5 bases and 2 bases, with 19 bases remaining between them. CDR3 bases: TGTGCCAGCAGCCCCGGGGTCGGCCATTTGGGCAATCAGCCCCAGCATTTT. Translation: CASSPGVGHLGNQPQHF.

This chain joins TRBV5-1 and TRBJ2-5, with 13 bases lining up with TRBD2. V was clipped by 1 base and J by 4 bases; unmatched bases: 7. The CDR3 is made up of 17 amino acids. Germline CDR1 reads SGHRS; CDR2 reads YFSETQ. CDR3 nucleotides: TGCGCCAGCAGCTTGACTAGCGGGGGGGCTTTTGGAGAGACCCAGTACTTC. This gives the protein CASSLTSGGAFGETQYF.

The CDR3 coding sequence is TGTGCCAGCTCTTCTGGACAGGGAACTCCCTACGAGCAGTACGTC. This translates into CASSSGQGTPYEQYV. This chain uses TRBV18 with TRBJ2-7; 8 bases map to TRBD1. V was clipped by 6 bases and J by 2 bases; unmatched bases: 9. CDR1 is KGHSH and CDR2 is LQKENI in the germline V gene. There are 15 residues in the CDR3.

This chain uses TRBV19 with TRBJ2-1, with 10 positions matching TRBD2. V dropped 6 bases and J dropped 2; count of bases not matched to a gene: 1. The CDR3 has 14 amino acids. Germline V gene lookup returns CDR1 LNHDA and CDR2 SQIVND (reference sequence). CDR3 bases: TGTGCCAGTAGGAGCGGGGGGGCCTACAATGAGCAGTTCTTC. Encoded protein: CASRSGGAYNEQFF.

The V call is TRBV28, the J call TRBJ1-5; D perhaps matches TRBD1 (5 bases). The CDR3 is 13 amino acids. Trimming removed 6 bases from V and 5 bases from J, with 11 bases in between. CDR1 is MDHEN and CDR2 is SYDVKM in the germline V gene. The CDR3 loop reads CASSGGEDQPQHF. CDR3 DNA: TGTGCCAGCAGCGGAGGGGAAGATCAGCCCCAGCATTTT.

This clone was seen a handful of times. V usage is TRBV28 and J usage is TRBJ1-6; 8 bases fit TRBD1. Unmatched junction bases numbered 7, after V lost 6 bases and J lost 0 bases. There are 17 residues in the CDR3. The germline gives CDR1 MDHEN, CDR2 SYDVKM. For the CDR3, the DNA is TGTGCCAGCAGACGCCGGGACAGGAGCTCCTATAATTCACCCCTCCACTTT. Translation: CASRRRDRSSYNSPLHF.

The chain links TRBV28 to TRBJ1-3; no firm D call. The CDR3 sequence is 14 residues long. Germline CDR1 is MDHEN and CDR2 is SYDVKM. The V gene lost 4 bases and the J gene lost 1 base, with 8 bases spanning the gap. The CDR3 loop is CASSSPGSGNTIYF. DNA of the CDR3: TGTGCCAGCAGTTCCCCCGGGTCTGGAAACACCATATATTTT.

This clone was recorded only once. The chain recombines TRBV7-2 with TRBJ1-5; D might be TRBD1 (5 bases). Germline V gene data show CDR1 as SGHTA and CDR2 as FQGNSA. Trimming took off 2 bases at V and 7 bases at J, with 9 bases between the two ends. This CDR3 has 13 residues. DNA for the CDR3: TGTGCCAGCAGCTTATGGGGGGAACAGCCCCAGCATTTT. This gives the protein CASSLWGEQPQHF. The complete variable domain, with remaining parts taken from reference TRBV7-2 and TRBJ1-5, reads GAGVSQSPSNKVTEKGKDVELRCDPISGHTALYWYRQSLGQGLEFLIYFQGNSAPDKSGLPSDRFSAERTGGSVSTLTIQRTQQEDSAVYLCASSLWGEQPQHFGDGTRLSIL.

CDR3 region: CSASAYEQYF. For the CDR3, the DNA is TGCAGTGCTTCCGCCTACGAGCAGTACTTC. V and J are TRBV20-1 and TRBJ2-7; no reliable D call. Germline loops: CDR1 DFQATT, CDR2 SNEGSKA (reference sequence). V was trimmed by 5 bases and J by 2 bases, leaving 4 bases between them. This CDR3 region has 10 residues.

The chain links TRBV27 to TRBJ2-7; a possible D gene is TRBD2 (5 bases). The CDR3 is made up of 15 amino acids. Trimming pared 5 bases from V and 5 bases from J, leaving 19 bases between. Germline V gene lookup returns CDR1 MNHEY and CDR2 SMNVEV (reference sequence). The CDR3 protein is CASSHPPGSTDEQYF. Written as DNA, the CDR3 is TGTGCCAGCAGTCACCCCCCGGGGAGCACGGACGAGCAGTACTTC.

The V gene is TRBV11-3, the J gene TRBJ2-1; possible D gene TRBD2, 5 bases. The CDR3 has 13 residues. Germline assignment: CDR1 SGHNT and CDR2 YENEEA. V was pared by 6 bases and J by 9 bases, with 15 bases between. The CDR3 loop is CASRDSGAGEQFF. The CDR3 nucleotides are TGTGCCAGCAGGGACTCGGGTGCCGGTGAGCAGTTCTTC. Variable domain in full (rest from reference TRBV11-3 and TRBJ2-1): EAGVVQSPRYKIIEKKQPVAFWCNPISGHNTLYWYLQNLGQGPELLIRYENEEAVDDSQLPKDRFSAERLKGVDSTLKIQPAELGDSAVYLCASRDSGAGEQFFGPGTRLTVL.

This clone was seen a single time. An end of the junction does not agree with germline; a read error may underlie this. The V and J genes are TRBV3-1 (or the pseudogene TRBV3-2) and TRBJ1-2; D is ambiguous. The CDR3 length is 17 residues. Looked up from germline, CDR1 is LGHDT and CDR2 is YNNKEL (reference sequence). The CDR3 reads CASTQANFPRRPYGYTF. The CDR3 DNA reads TGTGCCAGCACCCAAGCCAACTTTCCGAGGCGGCCCTATGGCTACACCTTC.

A word on this clone: Its ends do not fully match the called genes, so a read error is possible. CDR3 amino acids: CSARLAGALF. As DNA, the CDR3 is TGCAGTGCTAGACTAGCGGGGGCCCTTTTT. The chain links TRBV20-1 to TRBJ2-3; TRBD2 matches 10 bases. Germline CDR1 is DFQATT and CDR2 is SNEGSKA (reference sequence). This CDR3 contains 10 residues.